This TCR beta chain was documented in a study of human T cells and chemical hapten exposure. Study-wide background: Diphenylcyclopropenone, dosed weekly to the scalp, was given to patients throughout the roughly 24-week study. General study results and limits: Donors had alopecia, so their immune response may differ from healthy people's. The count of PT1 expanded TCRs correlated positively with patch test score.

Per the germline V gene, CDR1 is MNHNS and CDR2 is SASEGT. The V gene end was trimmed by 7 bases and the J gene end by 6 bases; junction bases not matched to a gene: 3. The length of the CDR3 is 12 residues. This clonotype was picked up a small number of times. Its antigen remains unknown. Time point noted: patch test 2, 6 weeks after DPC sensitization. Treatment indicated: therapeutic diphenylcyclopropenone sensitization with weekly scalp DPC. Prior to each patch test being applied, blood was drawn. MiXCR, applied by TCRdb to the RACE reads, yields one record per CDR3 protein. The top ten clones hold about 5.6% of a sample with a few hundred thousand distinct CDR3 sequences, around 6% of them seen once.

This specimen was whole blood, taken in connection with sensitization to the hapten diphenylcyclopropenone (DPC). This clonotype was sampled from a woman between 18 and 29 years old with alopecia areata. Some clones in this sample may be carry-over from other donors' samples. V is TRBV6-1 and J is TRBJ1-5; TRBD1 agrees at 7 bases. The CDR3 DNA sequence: TGTGCCAGCATTGGGACAGTTCAGCCCCAGCATTTT. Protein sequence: CASIGTVQPQHF.